One TCR beta chain is described in this entry. This entry comes from a study of shared clonotypes between healthy human individuals. Germline-derived CDR1 and CDR2 are LNHNV and YYDKDF (reference sequence). There are 15 residues in the CDR3. The V and J ends lost 5 bases and 4 bases respectively, with 17 bases between them. Assay used: immunoSEQ multiplex PCR; TCRdb lists only in-frame clones, some missing. Among over a million clones listed, around 78% were seen once. J is TRBJ1-1 and V is TRBV15; D gene ambiguous. The receptor was derived from a man between 18 and 35 years old in good health. Some clones in this sample may be carry-over from other donors' samples. The sequenced sample consisted of memory CD4+ T cells from PBMCs. Subset defined: CD45RA-negative fraction. The CDR3 DNA follows: TGTGCCACCAGCCCACGGGCGGTGGTGGGCACTGAAGCTTTCTTT. It specifies CATSPRAVVGTEAFF. Complete variable domain (other parts from reference TRBV15 and TRBJ1-1): DAMVIQNPRYQVTQFGKPVTLSCSQTLNHNVMYWYQQKSSQAPKLLFHYYDKDFNNEADTPDNFQSRRPNTSFCFLDIRSPGLGDTAMYLCATSPRAVVGTEAFFGQGTRLTVV.